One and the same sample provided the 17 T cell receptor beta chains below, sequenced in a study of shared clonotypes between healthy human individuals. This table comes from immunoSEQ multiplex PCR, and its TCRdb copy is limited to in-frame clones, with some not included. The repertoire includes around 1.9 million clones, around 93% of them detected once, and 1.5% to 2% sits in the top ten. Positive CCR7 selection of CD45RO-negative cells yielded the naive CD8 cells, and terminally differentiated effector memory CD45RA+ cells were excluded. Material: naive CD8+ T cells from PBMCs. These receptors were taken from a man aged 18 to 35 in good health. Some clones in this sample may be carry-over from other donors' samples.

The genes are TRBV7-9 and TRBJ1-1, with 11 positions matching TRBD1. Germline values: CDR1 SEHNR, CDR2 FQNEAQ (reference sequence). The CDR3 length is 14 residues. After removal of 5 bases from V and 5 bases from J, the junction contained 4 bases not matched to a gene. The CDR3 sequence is CASSDGQGATEAFF. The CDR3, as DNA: TGTGCCAGCAGCGACGGACAGGGGGCGACTGAAGCTTTCTTT.

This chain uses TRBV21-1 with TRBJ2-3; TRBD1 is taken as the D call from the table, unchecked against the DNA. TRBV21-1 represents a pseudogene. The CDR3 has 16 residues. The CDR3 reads CASSKAADRERDTQYF. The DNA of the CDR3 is TGTGCCAGCAGCAAAGCCGCGGACAGGGAGAGAGATACGCAGTATTTT.

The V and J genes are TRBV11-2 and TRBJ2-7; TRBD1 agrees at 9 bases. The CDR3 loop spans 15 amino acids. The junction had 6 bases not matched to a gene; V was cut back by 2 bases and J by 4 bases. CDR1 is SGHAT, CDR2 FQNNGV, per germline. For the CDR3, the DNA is TGTGCCAGCAGCTTATCTGGGACAGGGTGGTACGAGCAGTACTTC. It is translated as CASSLSGTGWYEQYF.

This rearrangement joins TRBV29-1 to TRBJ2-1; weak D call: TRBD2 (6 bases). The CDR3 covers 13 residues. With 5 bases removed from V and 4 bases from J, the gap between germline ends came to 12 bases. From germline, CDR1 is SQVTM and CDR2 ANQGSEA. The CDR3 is CSVSGLKYNEQFF. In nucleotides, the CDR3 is TGCAGCGTTTCGGGACTCAAGTACAATGAGCAGTTCTTC.

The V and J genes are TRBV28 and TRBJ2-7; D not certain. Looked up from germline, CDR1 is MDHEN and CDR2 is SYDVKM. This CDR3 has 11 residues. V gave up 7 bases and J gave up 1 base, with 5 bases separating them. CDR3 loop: CASTGSYEQYF. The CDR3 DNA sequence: TGTGCCAGCACCGGTTCCTACGAGCAGTACTTC.

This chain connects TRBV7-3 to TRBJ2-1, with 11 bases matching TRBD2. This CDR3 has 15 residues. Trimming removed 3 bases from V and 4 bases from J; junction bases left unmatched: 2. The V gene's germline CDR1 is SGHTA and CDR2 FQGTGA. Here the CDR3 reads CASSLGLAEYNEQFF. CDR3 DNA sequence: TGTGCCAGCAGCTTGGGACTAGCGGAGTACAATGAGCAGTTCTTC.

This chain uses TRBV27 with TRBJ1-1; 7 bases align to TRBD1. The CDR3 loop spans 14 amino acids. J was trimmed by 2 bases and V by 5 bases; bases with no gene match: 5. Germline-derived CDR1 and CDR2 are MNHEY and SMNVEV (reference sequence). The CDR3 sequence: CASSKGARNTEAFF. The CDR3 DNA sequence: TGTGCCAGCAGTAAGGGGGCAAGAAACACTGAAGCTTTCTTT.

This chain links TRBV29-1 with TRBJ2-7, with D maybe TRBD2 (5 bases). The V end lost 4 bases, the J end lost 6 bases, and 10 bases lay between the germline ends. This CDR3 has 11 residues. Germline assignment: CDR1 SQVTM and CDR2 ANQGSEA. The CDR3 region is CSVAGEGEQYF. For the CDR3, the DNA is TGCAGCGTTGCAGGCGAGGGCGAGCAGTACTTC.

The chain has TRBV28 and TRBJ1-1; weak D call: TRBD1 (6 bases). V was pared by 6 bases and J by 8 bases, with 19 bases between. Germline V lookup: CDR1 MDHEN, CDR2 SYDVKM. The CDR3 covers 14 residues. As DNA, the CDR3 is TGTGCCAGCAGCTCCGACCCCCTGGGGGGCGAAGCTTTCTTT. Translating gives CASSSDPLGGEAFF.

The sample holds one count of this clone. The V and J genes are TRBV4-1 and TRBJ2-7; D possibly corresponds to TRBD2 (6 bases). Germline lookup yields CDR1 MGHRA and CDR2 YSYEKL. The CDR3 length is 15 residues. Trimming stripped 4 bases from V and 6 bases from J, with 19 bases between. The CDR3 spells CASSLGPGVGVEQYF. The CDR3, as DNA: TGCGCCAGCAGCCTCGGGCCGGGAGTTGGGGTCGAGCAGTACTTC.

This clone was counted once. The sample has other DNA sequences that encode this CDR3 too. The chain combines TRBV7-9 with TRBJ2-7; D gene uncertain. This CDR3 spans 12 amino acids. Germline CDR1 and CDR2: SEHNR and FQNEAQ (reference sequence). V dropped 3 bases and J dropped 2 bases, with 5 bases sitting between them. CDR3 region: CASSLGTYEQYF. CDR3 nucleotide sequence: TGTGCCAGCAGCTTGGGTACCTACGAGCAGTACTTC.

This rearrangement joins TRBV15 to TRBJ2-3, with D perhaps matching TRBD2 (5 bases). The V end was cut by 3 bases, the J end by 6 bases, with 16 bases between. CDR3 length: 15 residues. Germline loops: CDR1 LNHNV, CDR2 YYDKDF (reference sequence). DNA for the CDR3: TGTGCCACCAGCAGTAACTTTGACTATGCGGATACGCAGTATTTT. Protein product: CATSSNFDYADTQYF.

CDR3 nucleotides: TGTGCCAGCAGTTTATTTGGCGGCCTCACCCATGAGCAGTTCTTC. The encoded protein is CASSLFGGLTHEQFF. The chain employs TRBV28 and TRBJ2-1, with D unresolved. Deletions cut 1 base from V and 8 bases from J, with 15 bases between. This CDR3 region has 15 residues. CDR1 is MDHEN, CDR2 SYDVKM, per germline.

CDR3 region: CASSGTGKFAYEQYF. Here the CDR3 DNA reads TGCGCCAGCAGCGGGACAGGGAAATTTGCCTACGAGCAGTACTTC. The chain employs TRBV5-1 and TRBJ2-7; 9 nucleotides line up with TRBD1. Germline V CDR1 and CDR2: SGHRS, YFSETQ. The trim removed 4 bases at V and 2 bases at J, leaving 7 bases unmatched. The CDR3 has 15 residues. Full variable domain (remainder filled in from reference TRBV5-1 and TRBJ2-7): KAGVTQTPRYLIKTRGQQVTLSCSPISGHRSVSWYQQTPGQGLQFLFEYFSETQRNKGNFPGRFSGRQFSNSRSEMNVSTLELGDSALYLCASSGTGKFAYEQYFGPGTRLTVT.

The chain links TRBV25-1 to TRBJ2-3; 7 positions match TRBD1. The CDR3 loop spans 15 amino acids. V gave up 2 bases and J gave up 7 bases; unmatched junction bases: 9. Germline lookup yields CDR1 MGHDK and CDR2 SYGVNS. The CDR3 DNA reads TGTGCCAGCAGTGAAAACACAGGGGAATGGAATACGCAGTATTTT. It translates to CASSENTGEWNTQYF.

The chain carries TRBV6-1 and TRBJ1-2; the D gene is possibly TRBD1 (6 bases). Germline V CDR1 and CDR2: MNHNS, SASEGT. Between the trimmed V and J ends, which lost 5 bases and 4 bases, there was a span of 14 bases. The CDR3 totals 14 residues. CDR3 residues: CASSKRTVPYGYTF. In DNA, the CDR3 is TGTGCCAGCAGTAAGAGGACAGTCCCCTATGGCTACACCTTC.

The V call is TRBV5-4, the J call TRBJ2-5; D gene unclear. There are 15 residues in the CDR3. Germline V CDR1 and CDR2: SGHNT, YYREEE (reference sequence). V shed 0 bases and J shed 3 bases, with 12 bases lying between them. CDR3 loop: CASSLARHFEETQYF. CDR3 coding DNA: TGTGCCAGCAGCTTGGCACGACATTTTGAAGAGACCCAGTACTTC.